The rows below give T cell receptor beta chains drawn from one sample of a study of blood T cell repertoires in COVID-19. The assay was immunoSEQ multiplex PCR, and TCRdb's table has in-frame clones only and misses some. The sample has 72,000 or so clones, around nine tenths seen once. Sequences were obtained from peripheral blood. The origin of the receptors is a woman between 55 and 75 years old with acute or convalescent COVID-19. CDR3s include the opening cysteine and the closing phenylalanine or tryptophan. The D gene is left open where the match is weak.

d_gene,v_gene,j_gene,CDR3aa,CDR3nt
-,TRBV2,TRBJ2-2,CASVGSGAYTGELFF,TGTGCCAGTGTCGGGTCAGGGGCCTACACCGGGGAGCTGTTTTTT
-,TRBV5-4,TRBJ2-2,CASSLDWGKAGELFF,TGTGCCAGCAGCTTGGACTGGGGCAAGGCCGGGGAGCTGTTTTTT
TRBD2,TRBV10-1,TRBJ2-1,CASSAGLANEQFF,TGCGCCAGCAGTGCAGGACTAGCGAATGAGCAGTTCTTC
-,TRBV19,TRBJ2-2,CASRGLTWETGELFF,TGTGCCAGTAGAGGGCTGACCTGGGAGACCGGGGAGCTGTTTTTT
-,TRBV5-6,TRBJ2-3,CASSLAGADTQYF,TGTGCCAGCAGCTTGGCGGGAGCGGATACGCAGTATTTT
-,TRBV10-3,TRBJ2-1,CAIKRGGEQFF,TGTGCCATCAAAAGGGGGGGTGAGCAGTTCTTC
-,TRBV4-2,TRBJ2-7,CASSQGTGYEQYF,TGTGCCAGCAGCCAAGGTACGGGGTACGAGCAGTACTTC
-,TRBV6-5,TRBJ1-5,CASSPRVYQPQHF,TGTGCCAGCAGTCCGCGGGTCTATCAGCCCCAGCATTTT
TRBD1,TRBV19,TRBJ1-2,CASSSRSRGDRAVGYTF,TGTGCCAGTAGTTCCCGAAGCAGAGGGGACAGGGCTGTTGGCTACACCTTC
TRBD1,TRBV9,TRBJ2-5,CASSVGRQGREETQYF,TGTGCCAGCAGCGTAGGACGACAGGGCCGTGAGGAGACCCAGTACTTC
-,TRBV5-4,TRBJ2-7,CASSFVLTPYEQYF,TGTGCCAGCAGCTTTGTCCTAACTCCCTACGAGCAGTACTTC
-,TRBV14,TRBJ2-5,CASSHLDQETQYF,TGTGCCAGCAGCCACCTAGACCAAGAGACCCAGTACTTC
-,TRBV2,TRBJ2-3,CASRLENTDTQYF,TGTGCCAGCAGGCTGGAGAACACAGATACGCAGTATTTT
TRBD1,TRBV5-4,TRBJ1-1,CASSKGAGNTEAFF,TGTGCCAGCAGCAAGGGGGCGGGGAACACTGAAGCTTTCTTT
TRBD1,TRBV7-8,TRBJ2-1,CASSKATGTGADEFF,TGTGCCAGCAGCAAGGCCACCGGGACAGGGGCCGATGAGTTCTTC